Each of the 9 T cell receptor beta chains below was sequenced from the same sample in a study of CD8 T cells in Susac syndrome. Random hexamers served to reverse transcribe roughly 0.45 to 1 ug RNA. TCRdb recomputed calls from the immunoSEQ multiplex PCR reads with MiXCR, one row per CDR3 protein. The table lists 150,000 to 200,000 distinct CDR3 sequences, over 85% of them singletons, with more than 0.13% in the top ten. The material sequenced was CD4+ T cells from PBMCs. Source of these receptors: a human donor in good health.

The sample holds one count of this clonotype. V and J are TRBV14 and TRBJ2-4; 10 nucleotides line up with TRBD1. Germline V gene lookup returns CDR1 SGHDN and CDR2 FVKESK. This CDR3 has 14 amino acids. Trimming at V came to 4 bases and at J to 6 bases, leaving 3 bases not matched to a gene. In DNA, the CDR3 is TGTGCCAGCAGCCCGGGACAGGGGCGAAACATTCAGTACTTC. This translates into CASSPGQGRNIQYF. The full variable domain, with the rest looked up from reference TRBV14 and TRBJ2-4, is EAGVTQFPSHSVIEKGQTVTLRCDPISGHDNLYWYRRVMGKEIKFLLHFVKESKQDESGMPNNRFLAERTGGTYSTLKVQPAELEDSGVYFCASSPGQGRNIQYFGAGTRLSVL.

This chain links TRBV3-1 with TRBJ2-3; 8 nucleotides line up with TRBD2. V gave up 4 bases and J gave up 3 bases; unmatched junction bases: 9. The CDR3 loop spans 16 amino acids. Germline CDR1 is LGHDT and CDR2 is YNNKEL (reference sequence). The CDR3, as DNA: TGTGCCAGCAGCCGGTCGAGCGGGGGCTTAACAGATACGCAGTATTTT. Protein sequence: CASSRSSGGLTDTQYF.

The rearrangement uses TRBV6-1 and TRBJ1-6; tentative D call: TRBD1 (5 bases). The length of the CDR3 is 15 residues. The V gene lost 6 bases and the J gene lost 8 bases, with 17 bases spanning the gap. CDR1 is MNHNS, CDR2 SASEGT, per germline. CDR3 nucleotides: TGTGCCAGCAGAAAGAGAGACCCCAGGGATTCACCCCTCCACTTT. This codes for CASRKRDPRDSPLHF.

The chain is built from TRBV12-3 or TRBV12-4 and TRBJ2-5; 8 nucleotides align to TRBD2. This CDR3 spans 14 amino acids. V lost 5 bases to trimming and J lost 4 bases; unmatched junction nucleotides: 6. The chain's CDR3 is CASSIRGGRETQYF. CDR3 in DNA: TGTGCCAGCAGTATTCGGGGGGGCCGAGAGACCCAGTACTTC.

V usage is TRBV9 and J usage is TRBJ1-1, with unresolved D. Germline CDR1 is SGDLS and CDR2 is YYNGEE. This CDR3 spans 13 amino acids. V lost 1 base to trimming and J lost 1 base, with 5 bases between them. The CDR3 region has the DNA TGTGCCAGCAGCGTAAGCCAGAACACTGAAGCTTTCTTT. Protein sequence: CASSVSQNTEAFF.

This chain connects TRBV10-3 to TRBJ1-6; TRBD1 matches 7 bases. The CDR3 is 16 amino acids. Looked up from germline, CDR1 is ENHRY and CDR2 is SYGVKD. J lost 9 bases, V lost 2 bases, and 10 bases had no gene match. The CDR3 nucleotides read TGTGCCATCAGTGAGCTGGGGAGGACAGGTGGTTCACCCCTCCACTTT. Protein sequence: CAISELGRTGGSPLHF.

V usage is TRBV20-1 and J usage is TRBJ1-1, with D possibly matching TRBD1 (6 bases). CDR3 length equals 13 residues. Germline loops: CDR1 DFQATT, CDR2 SNEGSKA (reference sequence). Between the trimmed V and J ends, which lost 4 bases and 0 bases, there was a span of 9 bases. CDR3 residues: CSANRDMNTEAFF. Here the CDR3 DNA reads TGCAGTGCTAACAGGGACATGAACACTGAAGCTTTCTTT.

This chain joins TRBV7-9 and TRBJ2-5, with D possibly matching TRBD1 (6 bases). V gave up 4 bases and J gave up 0 bases, with 9 bases separating them. In germline, CDR1 is SEHNR, CDR2 FQNEAQ (reference sequence). The CDR3 consists of 14 residues. DNA of the CDR3: TGTGCCAGCAGCTCCGGACAGTACCAAGAGACCCAGTACTTC. The encoded protein is CASSSGQYQETQYF.

The chain couples TRBV6-2 or TRBV6-3 to TRBJ1-5; 7 bases are a match to TRBD1. The ends lost 4 bases at V and 5 bases at J; junction bases unmatched: 5. The germline gives CDR1 MNHEY, CDR2 SVGEGT. The CDR3 is 14 residues long. CDR3 DNA: TGTGCCAGCAGTTTCGACAGGGAGTATCAGCCCCAGCATTTT. Translation: CASSFDREYQPQHF.